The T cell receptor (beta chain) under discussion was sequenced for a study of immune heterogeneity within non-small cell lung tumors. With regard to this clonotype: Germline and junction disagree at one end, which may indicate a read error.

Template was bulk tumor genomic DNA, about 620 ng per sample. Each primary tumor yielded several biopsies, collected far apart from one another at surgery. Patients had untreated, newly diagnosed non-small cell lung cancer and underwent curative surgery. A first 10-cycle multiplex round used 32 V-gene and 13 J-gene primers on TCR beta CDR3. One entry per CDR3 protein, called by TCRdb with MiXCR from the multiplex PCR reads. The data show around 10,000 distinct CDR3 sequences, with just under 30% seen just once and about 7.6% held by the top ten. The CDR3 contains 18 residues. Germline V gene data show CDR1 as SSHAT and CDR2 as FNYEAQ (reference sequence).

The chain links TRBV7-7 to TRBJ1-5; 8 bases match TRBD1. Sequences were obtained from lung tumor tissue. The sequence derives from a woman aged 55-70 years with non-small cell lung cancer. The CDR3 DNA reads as TGTGCTAGCAATGGACAGGGAGGGATATTAATGAGCAATCAGCCCCAGCATTTT. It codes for CASNGQGGILMSNQPQHF.